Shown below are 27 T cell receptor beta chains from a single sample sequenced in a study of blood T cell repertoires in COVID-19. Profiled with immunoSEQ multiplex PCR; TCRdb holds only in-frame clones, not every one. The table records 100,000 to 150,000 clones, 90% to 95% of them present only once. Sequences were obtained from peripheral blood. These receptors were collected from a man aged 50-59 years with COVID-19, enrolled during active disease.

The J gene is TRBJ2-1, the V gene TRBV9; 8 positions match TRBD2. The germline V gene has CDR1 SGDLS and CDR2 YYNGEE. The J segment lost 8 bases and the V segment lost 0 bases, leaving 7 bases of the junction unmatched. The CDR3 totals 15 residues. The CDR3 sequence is CASSVGGLALDEQFF. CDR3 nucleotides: TGTGCCAGCAGCGTAGGAGGACTAGCCCTCGATGAGCAGTTCTTC.

The CDR3 loop reads CTSSQVRQGANYEQYF. DNA for the CDR3: TGCACCAGCAGCCAAGTTAGACAGGGGGCTAACTACGAGCAGTACTTC. The V call is TRBV1, the J call TRBJ2-7; the D call TRBD1 from the table was never checked on the DNA. TRBV1 is deemed a pseudogene. The CDR3 covers 16 residues.

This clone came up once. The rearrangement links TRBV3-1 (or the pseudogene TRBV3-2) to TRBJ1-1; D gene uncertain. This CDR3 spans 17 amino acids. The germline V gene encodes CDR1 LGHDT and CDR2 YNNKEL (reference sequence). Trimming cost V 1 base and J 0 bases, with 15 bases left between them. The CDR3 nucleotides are TGTGCCAGCAGCCAAGGGATCGGGAAATTCATGAACACTGAAGCTTTCTTT. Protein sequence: CASSQGIGKFMNTEAFF.

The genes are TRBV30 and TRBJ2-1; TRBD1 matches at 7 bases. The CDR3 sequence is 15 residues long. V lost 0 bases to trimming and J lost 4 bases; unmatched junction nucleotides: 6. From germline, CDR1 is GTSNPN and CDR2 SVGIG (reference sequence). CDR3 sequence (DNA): TGTGCCTGGAGTGTCAATGGACAGGCTTACAATGAGCAGTTCTTC. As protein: CAWSVNGQAYNEQFF.

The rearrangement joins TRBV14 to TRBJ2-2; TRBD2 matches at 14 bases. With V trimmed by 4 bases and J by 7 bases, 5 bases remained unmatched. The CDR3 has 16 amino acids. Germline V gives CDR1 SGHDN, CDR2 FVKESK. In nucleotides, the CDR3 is TGTGCCAGCAGCCGAGGACTAGCGGGAGGCGGCGGGGAGCTGTTTTTT. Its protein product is CASSRGLAGGGGELFF.

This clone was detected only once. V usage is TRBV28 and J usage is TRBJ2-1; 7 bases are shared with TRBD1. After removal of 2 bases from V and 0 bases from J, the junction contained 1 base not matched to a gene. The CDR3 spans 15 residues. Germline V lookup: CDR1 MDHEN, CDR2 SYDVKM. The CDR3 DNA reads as TGTGCCAGCAGTTTAAGACAGGGCTCCTACAATGAGCAGTTCTTC. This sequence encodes CASSLRQGSYNEQFF. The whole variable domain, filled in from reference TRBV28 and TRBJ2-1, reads DVKVTQSSRYLVKRTGEKVFLECVQDMDHENMFWYRQDPGLGLRLIYFSYDVKMKEKGDIPEGYSVSREKKERFSLILESASTNQTSMYLCASSLRQGSYNEQFFGPGTRLTVL.

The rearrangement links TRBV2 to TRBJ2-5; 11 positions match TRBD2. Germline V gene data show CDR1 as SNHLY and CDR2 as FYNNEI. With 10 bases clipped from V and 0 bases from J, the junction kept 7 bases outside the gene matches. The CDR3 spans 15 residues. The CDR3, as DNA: TGTGCCACCGGCCGGACTAGCGGGTACCAAGAGACCCAGTACTTC. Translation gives CATGRTSGYQETQYF.

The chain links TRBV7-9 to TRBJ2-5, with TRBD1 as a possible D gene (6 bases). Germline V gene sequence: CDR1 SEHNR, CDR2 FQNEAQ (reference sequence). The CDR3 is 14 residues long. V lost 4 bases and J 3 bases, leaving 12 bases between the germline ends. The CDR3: CASSSNGGKETQYF. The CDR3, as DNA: TGTGCCAGCAGCTCGAATGGGGGCAAAGAGACCCAGTACTTC.

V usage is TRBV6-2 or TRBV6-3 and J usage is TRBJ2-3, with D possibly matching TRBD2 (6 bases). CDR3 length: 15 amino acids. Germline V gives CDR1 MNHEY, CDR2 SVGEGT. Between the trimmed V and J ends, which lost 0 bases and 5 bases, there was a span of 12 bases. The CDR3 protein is CASSYSRESVDTQYF. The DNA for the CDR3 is TGTGCCAGCAGTTACTCTCGGGAGTCGGTAGATACGCAGTATTTT.

CDR3 residues: CASSFRTGELFF. CDR3 in DNA: TGTGCCAGCAGTTTCCGGACCGGGGAGCTGTTTTTT. This sequence joins TRBV6-5 and TRBJ2-2; no definite D call. Germline loops: CDR1 MNHEY, CDR2 SVGAGI. Trimming took 4 bases from V and 5 from J, leaving 5 bases between them. The CDR3 is 12 residues long.

The DNA of the CDR3 is TGTGCCAGCTCAACGACAGGGGCGGCCGGGGAGCTGTTTTTT. Its protein product is CASSTTGAAGELFF. The J gene is TRBJ2-2, the V gene TRBV18; 8 nucleotides match TRBD1. V lost 5 bases to trimming and J lost 6 bases; unmatched junction nucleotides: 5. This CDR3 spans 14 amino acids. Germline values: CDR1 KGHSH, CDR2 LQKENI.

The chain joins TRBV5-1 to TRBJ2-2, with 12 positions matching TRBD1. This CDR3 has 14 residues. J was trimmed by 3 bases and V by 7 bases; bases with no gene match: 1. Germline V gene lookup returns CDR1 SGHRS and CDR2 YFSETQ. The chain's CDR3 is CASGTGGDTGELFF. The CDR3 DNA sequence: TGCGCCAGCGGGACAGGGGGCGACACCGGGGAGCTGTTTTTT.

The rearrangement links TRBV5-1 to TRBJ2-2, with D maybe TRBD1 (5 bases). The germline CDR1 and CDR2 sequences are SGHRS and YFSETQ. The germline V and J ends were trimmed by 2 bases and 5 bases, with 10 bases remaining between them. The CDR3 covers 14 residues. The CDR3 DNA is TGCGCCAGCAGCTTCCAGGGCCTAACCGGGGAGCTGTTTTTT. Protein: CASSFQGLTGELFF.

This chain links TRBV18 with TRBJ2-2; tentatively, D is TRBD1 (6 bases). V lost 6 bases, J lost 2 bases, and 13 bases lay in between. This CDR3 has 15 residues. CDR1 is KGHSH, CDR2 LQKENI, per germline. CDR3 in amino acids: CASSDRPENTGELFF. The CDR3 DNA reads TGTGCCAGCTCCGACAGGCCGGAAAACACCGGGGAGCTGTTTTTT.

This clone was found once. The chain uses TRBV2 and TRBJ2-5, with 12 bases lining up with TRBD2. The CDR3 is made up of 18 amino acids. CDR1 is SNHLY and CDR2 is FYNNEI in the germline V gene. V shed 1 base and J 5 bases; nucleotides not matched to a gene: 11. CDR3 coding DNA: TGTGCCAGCAGTGAAGACTACCTACTAGCGGGAGGAGGCGAGACCCAGTACTTC. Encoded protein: CASSEDYLLAGGGETQYF.

The CDR3 DNA follows: TGTGCCAGCAGCCAAGATACTGTACCCAGGAGGTATGGCTACACCTTC. Translation gives CASSQDTVPRRYGYTF. The chain recombines TRBV3-1 (or the pseudogene TRBV3-2) with TRBJ1-2; D not certain. The CDR3 has 16 residues. Germline V gene lookup returns CDR1 LGHDT and CDR2 YNNKEL (reference sequence). Between the trimmed V and J ends, which lost 0 bases and 5 bases, there was a span of 16 bases.

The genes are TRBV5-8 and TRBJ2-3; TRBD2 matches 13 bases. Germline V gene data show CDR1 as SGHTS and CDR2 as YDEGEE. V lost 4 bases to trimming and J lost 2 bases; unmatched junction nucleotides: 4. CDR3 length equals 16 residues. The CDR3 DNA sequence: TGTGCCAGCAGCGCGGGACTAGCGGGGCTCACAGATACGCAGTATTTT. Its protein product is CASSAGLAGLTDTQYF.

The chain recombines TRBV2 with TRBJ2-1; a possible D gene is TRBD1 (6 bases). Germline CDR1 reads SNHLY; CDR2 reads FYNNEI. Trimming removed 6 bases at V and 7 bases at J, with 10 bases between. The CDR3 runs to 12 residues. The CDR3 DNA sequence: TGTGCCAGCAGGGGGGCCCCGAATGAGCAGTTCTTC. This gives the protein CASRGAPNEQFF.

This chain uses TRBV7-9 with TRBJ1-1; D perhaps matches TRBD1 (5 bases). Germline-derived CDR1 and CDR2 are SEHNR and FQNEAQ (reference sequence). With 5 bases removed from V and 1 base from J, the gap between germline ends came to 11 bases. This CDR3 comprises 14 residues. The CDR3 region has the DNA TGTGCCAGCAGCCAATTGGGGGGGAACACTGAAGCTTTCTTT. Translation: CASSQLGGNTEAFF.

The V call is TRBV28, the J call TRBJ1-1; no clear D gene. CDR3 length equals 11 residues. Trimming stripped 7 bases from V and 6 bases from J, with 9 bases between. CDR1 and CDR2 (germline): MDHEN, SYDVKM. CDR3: CASTEVAEAFF. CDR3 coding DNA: TGTGCCAGCACCGAGGTGGCTGAAGCTTTCTTT.

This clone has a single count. The CDR3 sequence is CASSQVGSGGYTF. The CDR3 region has the DNA TGCGCCAGCAGCCAAGTTGGGTCGGGTGGCTACACCTTC. This chain links TRBV4-1 with TRBJ1-2; D gene ambiguous. V lost 1 base and J lost 7, with 10 bases in between. Germline V gene sequence: CDR1 MGHRA, CDR2 YSYEKL. This CDR3 spans 13 amino acids.

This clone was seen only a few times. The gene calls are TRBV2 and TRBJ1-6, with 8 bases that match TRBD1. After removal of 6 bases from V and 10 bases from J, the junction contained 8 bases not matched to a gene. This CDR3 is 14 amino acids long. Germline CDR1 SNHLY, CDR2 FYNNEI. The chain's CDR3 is CASRNQGAGSPLHF. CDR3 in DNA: TGTGCCAGCAGAAACCAGGGGGCAGGATCACCCCTCCACTTT.

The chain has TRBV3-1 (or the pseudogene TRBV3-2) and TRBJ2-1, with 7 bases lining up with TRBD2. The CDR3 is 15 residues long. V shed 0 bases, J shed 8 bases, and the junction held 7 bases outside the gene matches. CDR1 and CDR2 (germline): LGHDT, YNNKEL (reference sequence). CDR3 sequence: CASSQDFGRHDEQFF. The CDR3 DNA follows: TGTGCCAGCAGCCAAGATTTCGGGAGGCACGATGAGCAGTTCTTC.

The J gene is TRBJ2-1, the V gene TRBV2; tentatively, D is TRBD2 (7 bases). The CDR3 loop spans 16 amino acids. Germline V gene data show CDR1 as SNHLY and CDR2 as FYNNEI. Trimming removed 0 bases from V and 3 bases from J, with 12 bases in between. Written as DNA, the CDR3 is TGTGCCAGCAGTGAAGCTACGGGGGGCTTCTACAATGAGCAGTTCTTC. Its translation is CASSEATGGFYNEQFF.

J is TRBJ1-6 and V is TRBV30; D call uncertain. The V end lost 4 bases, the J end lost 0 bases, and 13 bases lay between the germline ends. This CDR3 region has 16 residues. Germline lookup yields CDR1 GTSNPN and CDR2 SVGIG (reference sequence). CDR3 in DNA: TGTGCCTGGACCTATCCCCCTCGCTCCTATAATTCACCCCTCCACTTT. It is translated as CAWTYPPRSYNSPLHF.

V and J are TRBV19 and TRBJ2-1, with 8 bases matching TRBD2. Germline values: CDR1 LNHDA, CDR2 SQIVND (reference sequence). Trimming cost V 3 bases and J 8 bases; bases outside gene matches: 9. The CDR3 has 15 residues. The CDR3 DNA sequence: TGTGCCAGTAGTATTGCGAGCGGGAGAGCTTATGAGCAGTTCTTC. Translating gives CASSIASGRAYEQFF.

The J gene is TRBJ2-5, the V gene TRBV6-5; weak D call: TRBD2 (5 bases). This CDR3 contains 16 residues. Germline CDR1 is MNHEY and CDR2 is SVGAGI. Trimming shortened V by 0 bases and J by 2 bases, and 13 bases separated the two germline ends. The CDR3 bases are TGTGCCAGCAGTTACTCGGAGGAAGGGCTACAAGAGACCCAGTACTTC. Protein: CASSYSEEGLQETQYF.